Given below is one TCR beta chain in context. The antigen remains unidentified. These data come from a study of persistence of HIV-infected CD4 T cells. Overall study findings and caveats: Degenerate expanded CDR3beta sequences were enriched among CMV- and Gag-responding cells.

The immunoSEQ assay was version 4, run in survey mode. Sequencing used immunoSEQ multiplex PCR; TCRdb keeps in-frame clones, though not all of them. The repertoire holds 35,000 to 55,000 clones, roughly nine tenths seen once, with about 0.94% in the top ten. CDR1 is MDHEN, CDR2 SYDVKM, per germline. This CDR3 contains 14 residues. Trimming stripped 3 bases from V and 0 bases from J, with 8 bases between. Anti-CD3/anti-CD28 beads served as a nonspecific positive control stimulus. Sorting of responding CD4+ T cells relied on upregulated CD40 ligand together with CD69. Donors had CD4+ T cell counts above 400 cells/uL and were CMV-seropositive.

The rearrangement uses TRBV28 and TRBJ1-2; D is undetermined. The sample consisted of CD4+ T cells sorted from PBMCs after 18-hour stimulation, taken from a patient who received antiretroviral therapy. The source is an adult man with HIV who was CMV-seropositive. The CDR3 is CASSLMPANYGYTF. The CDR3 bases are TGTGCCAGCAGTTTGATGCCAGCTAACTATGGCTACACCTTC.